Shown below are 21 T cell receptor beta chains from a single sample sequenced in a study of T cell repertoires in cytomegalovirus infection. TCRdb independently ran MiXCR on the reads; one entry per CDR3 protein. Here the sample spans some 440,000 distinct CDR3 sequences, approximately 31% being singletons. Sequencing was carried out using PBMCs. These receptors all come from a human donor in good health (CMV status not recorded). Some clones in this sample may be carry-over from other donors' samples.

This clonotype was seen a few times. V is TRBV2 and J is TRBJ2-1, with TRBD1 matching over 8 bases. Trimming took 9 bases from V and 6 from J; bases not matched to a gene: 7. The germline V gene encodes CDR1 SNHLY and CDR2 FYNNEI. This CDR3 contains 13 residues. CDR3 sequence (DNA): TGTGCCAGAGGGACAGGAGAATCCAATGAGCAGTTCTTC. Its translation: CARGTGESNEQFF.

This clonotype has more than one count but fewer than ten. This CDR3 is CASSVWGIQETQYF. The CDR3 DNA follows: TGTGCCAGCAGTGTTTGGGGAATTCAAGAGACCCAGTACTTC. This sequence joins TRBV6-1 and TRBJ2-5; D gene uncertain. The germline CDR1 and CDR2 sequences are MNHNS and SASEGT. Trimming shortened V by 4 bases and J by 2 bases, and 11 bases separated the two germline ends. This CDR3 has 14 residues.

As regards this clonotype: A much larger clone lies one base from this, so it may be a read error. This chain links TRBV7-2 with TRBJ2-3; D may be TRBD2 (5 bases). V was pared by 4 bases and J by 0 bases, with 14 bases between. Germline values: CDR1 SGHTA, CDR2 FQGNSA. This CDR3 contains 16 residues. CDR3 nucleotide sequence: TGTGCCAGCAGCTCCACCCACGAGGGCAGCACAGATACGCAGTATTTT. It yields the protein CASSSTHEGSTDTQYF.

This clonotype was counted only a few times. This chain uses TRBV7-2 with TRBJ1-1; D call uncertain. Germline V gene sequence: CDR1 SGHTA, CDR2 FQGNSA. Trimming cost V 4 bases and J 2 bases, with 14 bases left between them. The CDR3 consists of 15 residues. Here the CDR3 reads CASSYGPLGNTEAFF. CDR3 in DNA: TGTGCCAGCAGCTACGGGCCACTCGGCAACACTGAAGCTTTCTTT. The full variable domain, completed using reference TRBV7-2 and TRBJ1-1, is GAGVSQSPSNKVTEKGKDVELRCDPISGHTALYWYRQSLGQGLEFLIYFQGNSAPDKSGLPSDRFSAERTGGSVSTLTIQRTQQEDSAVYLCASSYGPLGNTEAFFGQGTRLTVV.

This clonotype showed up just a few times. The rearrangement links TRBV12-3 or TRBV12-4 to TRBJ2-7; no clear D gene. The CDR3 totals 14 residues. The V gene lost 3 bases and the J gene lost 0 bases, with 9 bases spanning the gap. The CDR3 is CASSLGSHSYEQYF. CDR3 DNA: TGTGCCAGCAGTTTGGGATCTCACTCCTACGAGCAGTACTTC.

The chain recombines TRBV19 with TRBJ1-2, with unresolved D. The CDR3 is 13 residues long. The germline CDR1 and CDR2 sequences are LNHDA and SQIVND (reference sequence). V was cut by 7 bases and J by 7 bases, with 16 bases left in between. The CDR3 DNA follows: TGTGCCAGTAAGGATCATAACCGCGCTGGCTACACCTTC. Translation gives CASKDHNRAGYTF. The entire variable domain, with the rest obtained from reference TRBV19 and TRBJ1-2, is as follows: DGGITQSPKYLFRKEGQNVTLSCEQNLNHDAMYWYRQDPGQGLRLIYYSQIVNDFQKGDIAEGYSVSREKKESFPLTVTSAQKNPTAFYLCASKDHNRAGYTFGSGTRLTVV.

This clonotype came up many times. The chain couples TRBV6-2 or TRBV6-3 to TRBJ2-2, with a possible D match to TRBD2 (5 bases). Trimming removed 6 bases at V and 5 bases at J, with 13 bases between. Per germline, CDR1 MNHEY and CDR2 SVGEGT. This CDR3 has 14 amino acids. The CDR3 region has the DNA TGTGCCAGCAGCAATGGACTCGCAACCGGGGAGCTGTTTTTT. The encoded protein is CASSNGLATGELFF.

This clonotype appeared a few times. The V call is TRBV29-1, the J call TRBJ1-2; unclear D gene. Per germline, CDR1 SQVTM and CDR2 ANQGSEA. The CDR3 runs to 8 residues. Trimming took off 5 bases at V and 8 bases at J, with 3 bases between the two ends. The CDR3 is CSVNGYTF. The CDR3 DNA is TGCAGCGTTAACGGCTACACCTTC.

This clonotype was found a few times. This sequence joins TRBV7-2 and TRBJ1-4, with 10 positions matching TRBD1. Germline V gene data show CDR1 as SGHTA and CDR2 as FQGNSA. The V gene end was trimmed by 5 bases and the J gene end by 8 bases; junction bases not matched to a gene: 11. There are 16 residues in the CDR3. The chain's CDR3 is CASSEGGTGVGEKLFF. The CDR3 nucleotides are TGTGCCAGCAGCGAAGGGGGGACAGGGGTGGGGGAAAAACTGTTTTTT.

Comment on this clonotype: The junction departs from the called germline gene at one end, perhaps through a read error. CDR3 residues: CASRSQGMNTEACF. Here the CDR3 DNA reads TGTGCCAGCAGATCCCAAGGGATGAACACTGAAGCTTGCTTT. The chain employs TRBV6-2 or TRBV6-3 and TRBJ1-1; D is undetermined. The CDR3 totals 14 residues. Germline CDR1 is MNHEY and CDR2 is SVGEGT.

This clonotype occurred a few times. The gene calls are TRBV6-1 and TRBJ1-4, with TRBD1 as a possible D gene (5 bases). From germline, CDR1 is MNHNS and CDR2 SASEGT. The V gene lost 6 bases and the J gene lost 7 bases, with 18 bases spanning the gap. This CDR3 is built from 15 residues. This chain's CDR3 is CASRSSGMGSEKLFF. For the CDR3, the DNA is TGTGCCAGCAGATCTTCAGGGATGGGAAGTGAAAAACTGTTTTTT.

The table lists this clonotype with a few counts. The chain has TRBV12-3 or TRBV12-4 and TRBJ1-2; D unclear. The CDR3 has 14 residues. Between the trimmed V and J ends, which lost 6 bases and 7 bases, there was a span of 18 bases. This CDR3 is CASSSTDGSRGYTF. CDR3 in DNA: TGTGCCAGCAGCTCCACGGACGGGTCTCGTGGCTACACCTTC.

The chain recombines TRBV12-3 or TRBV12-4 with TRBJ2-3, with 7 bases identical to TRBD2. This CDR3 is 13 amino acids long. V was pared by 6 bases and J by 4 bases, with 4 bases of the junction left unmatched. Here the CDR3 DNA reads TGTGCCAGCAGGGCACGGGGGGCAGATACGCAGTATTTT. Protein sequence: CASRARGADTQYF.

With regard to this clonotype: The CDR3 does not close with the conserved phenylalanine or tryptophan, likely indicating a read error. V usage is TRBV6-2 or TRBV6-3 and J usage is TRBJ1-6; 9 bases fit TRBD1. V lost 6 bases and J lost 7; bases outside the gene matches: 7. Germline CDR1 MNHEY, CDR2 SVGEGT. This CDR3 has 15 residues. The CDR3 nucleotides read TGTGCCAGCAGAGCAGACGGGACAGGGAATTCACCCCTCCACTCT. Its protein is CASRADGTGNSPLHS.

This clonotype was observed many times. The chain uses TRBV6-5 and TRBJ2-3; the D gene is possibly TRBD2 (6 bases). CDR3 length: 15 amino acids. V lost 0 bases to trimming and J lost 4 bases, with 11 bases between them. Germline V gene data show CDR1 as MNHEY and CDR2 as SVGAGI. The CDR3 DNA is TGTGCCAGCAGTTACTCCGGGACTGGATCAGATACGCAGTATTTT. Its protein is CASSYSGTGSDTQYF.

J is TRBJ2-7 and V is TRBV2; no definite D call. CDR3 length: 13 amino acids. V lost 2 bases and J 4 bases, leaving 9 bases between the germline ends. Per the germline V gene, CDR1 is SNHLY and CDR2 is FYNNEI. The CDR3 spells CASSESAEYEQYF. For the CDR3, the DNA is TGTGCCAGCAGTGAATCGGCAGAGTACGAGCAGTACTTC. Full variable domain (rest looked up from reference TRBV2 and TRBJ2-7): EPEVTQTPSHQVTQMGQEVILRCVPISNHLYFYWYRQILGQKVEFLVSFYNNEISEKSEIFDDQFSVERPDGSNFTLKIRSTKLEDSAMYFCASSESAEYEQYFGPGTRLTVT.

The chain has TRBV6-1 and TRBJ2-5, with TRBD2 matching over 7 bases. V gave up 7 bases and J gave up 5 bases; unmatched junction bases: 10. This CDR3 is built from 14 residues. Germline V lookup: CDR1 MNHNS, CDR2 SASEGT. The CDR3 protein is CASTDGTIVETQYF. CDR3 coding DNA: TGTGCCAGCACTGACGGGACTATAGTGGAGACCCAGTACTTC.

The CDR3 protein is CASSAGPPGQENYGYTF. The CDR3 nucleotides are TGTGCCAGCAGTGCCGGCCCACCGGGACAGGAAAACTATGGCTACACCTTC. The chain joins TRBV6-5 to TRBJ1-2, with TRBD1 matching over 8 bases. V was clipped by 5 bases and J by 2 bases; unmatched bases: 13. The CDR3 runs to 17 residues. Looked up from germline, CDR1 is MNHEY and CDR2 is SVGAGI.

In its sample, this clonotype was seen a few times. The CDR3 region is CASSWDQNSGANVLTF. In DNA, the CDR3 is TGTGCCAGCAGTTGGGACCAAAACTCTGGGGCCAACGTCCTGACTTTC. The chain has TRBV6-1 and TRBJ2-6, with D perhaps assigned TRBD1 or TRBD2 (5 bases each). CDR1 MNHNS and CDR2 SASEGT come from the germline V gene. The CDR3 consists of 16 residues. V lost 5 bases to trimming and J lost 0 bases, with 11 bases between them.

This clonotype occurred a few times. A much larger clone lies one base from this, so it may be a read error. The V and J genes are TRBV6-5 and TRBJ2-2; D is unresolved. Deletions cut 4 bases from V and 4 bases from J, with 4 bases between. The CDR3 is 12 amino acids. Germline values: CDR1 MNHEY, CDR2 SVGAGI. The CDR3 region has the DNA TGTGCCAGCAGTTTTATCACCGGGGAGCTGTTTTTT. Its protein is CASSFITGELFF.

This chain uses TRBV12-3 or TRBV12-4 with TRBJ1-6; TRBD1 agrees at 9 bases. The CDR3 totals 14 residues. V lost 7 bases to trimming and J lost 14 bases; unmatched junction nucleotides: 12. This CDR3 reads CASTPDRGPLALHF. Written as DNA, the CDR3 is TGTGCCAGCACTCCGGACAGGGGACCTTTGGCCCTCCACTTT.